This record looks at one T cell receptor beta chain sequence and its context. Antigen specificity is unknown. The PCR had 60 Vbeta and 13 Jbeta primers. Profiled with immunoSEQ multiplex PCR; TCRdb holds only in-frame clones, not every one. The table shows 200,000 to 250,000 clones, with more than 70% occurring only once. The data derive from a study of cytomegalovirus exposure and HLA in healthy donors. This CDR3 comprises 15 residues. The V and J ends lost 5 bases and 4 bases, in that order; junction bases with no gene match: 6. In germline, CDR1 is MNHEY, CDR2 SMNVEV (reference sequence). Whole-study results and caveats: Being productive about 90% or about 30% of the time was typical of most TCR beta V segments in an earlier analysis. Later analysis demonstrated an association between a missense DCLRE1C variant and TCR beta V- and J-gene trimming. The analysis excluded some indistinguishable V segments, including TRBV6-2 and TRBV6-3. Common viral pathogens (according to a later analysis) appeared linked to several of the most significant clusters.

Sequenced: PBMCs. This chain uses TRBV27 with TRBJ2-5, with TRBD2 matching over 11 bases. This receptor was identified in a human donor in good health. DNA of the CDR3: TGTGCCAGCAGTCTTAGCGGGAGGGGGGTAGAGACCCAGTACTTC. Translating gives CASSLSGRGVETQYF.